This TCR beta chain appears in the sequencing data of a study of T-cell reconstitution after alpha-beta-depleted transplantation in children. This clonotype was recorded at least ten times. Its antigen remains unidentified. Unique molecular identifiers featured in how the TCRbeta library was prepared. TCRdb ran MiXCR on the PCR reads and lists one entry per CDR3 protein. The sample has over 150,000 distinct CDR3 sequences; approximately 6.8% are singletons. Whole-study findings and limits: Elevated TCRbeta diversity at day 60 was traced, in some patients, to surviving recipient T cells and thymic progenitors. Fresh T-cell production supplied most of the T-cell counts and diversity seen one year after transplant. Reportedly, only several hundred clones from non-depleted graft cells drove alpha-beta T-cell counts at about two months.

Specimen: PBMCs, collected before TCRalphabeta/CD19-depleted stem cell transplant. The sequence derives from a girl under three years old with combined immunodeficiency, due to receive a stem cell transplant.

This CDR3 is CSATQASAFF. The CDR3 DNA reads TGCAGTGCTACCCAGGCATCGGCTTTCTTT. This rearrangement joins TRBV20-1 to TRBJ1-1; D remains ambiguous. The CDR3 spans 10 residues. Germline V gene data show CDR1 as DFQATT and CDR2 as SNEGSKA (reference sequence). Trimming removed 4 bases at V and 11 bases at J, with 11 bases between.